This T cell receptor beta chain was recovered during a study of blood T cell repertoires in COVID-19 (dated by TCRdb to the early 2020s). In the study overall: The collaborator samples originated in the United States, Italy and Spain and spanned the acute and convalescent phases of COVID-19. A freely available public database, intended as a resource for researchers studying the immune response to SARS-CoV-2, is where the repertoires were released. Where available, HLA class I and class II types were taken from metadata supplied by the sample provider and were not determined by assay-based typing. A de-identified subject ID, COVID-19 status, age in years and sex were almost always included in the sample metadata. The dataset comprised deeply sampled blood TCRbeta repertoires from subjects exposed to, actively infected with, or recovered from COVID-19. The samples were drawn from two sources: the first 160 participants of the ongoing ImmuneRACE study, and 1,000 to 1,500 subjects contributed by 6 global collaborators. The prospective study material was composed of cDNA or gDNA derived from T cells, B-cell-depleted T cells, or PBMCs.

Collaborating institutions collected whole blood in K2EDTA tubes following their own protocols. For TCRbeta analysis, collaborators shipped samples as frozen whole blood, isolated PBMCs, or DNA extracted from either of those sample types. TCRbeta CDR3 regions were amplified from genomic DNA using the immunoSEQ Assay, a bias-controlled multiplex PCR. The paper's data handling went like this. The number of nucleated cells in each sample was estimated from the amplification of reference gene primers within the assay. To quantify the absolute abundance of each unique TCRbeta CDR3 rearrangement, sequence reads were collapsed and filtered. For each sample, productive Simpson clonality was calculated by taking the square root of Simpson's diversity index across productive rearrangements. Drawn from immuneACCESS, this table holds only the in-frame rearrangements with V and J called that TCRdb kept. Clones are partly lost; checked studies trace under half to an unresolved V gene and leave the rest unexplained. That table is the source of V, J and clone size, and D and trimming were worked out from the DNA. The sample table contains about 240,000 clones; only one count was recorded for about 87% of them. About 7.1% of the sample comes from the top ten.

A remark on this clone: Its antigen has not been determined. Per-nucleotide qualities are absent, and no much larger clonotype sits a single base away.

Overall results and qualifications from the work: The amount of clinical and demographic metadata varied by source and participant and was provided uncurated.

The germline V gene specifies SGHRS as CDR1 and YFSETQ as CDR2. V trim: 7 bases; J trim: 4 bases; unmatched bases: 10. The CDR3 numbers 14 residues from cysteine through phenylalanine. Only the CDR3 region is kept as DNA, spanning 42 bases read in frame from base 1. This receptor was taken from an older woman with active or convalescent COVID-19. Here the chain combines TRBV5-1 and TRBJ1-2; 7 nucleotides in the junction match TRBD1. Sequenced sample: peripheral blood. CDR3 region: CASVPSTGTYGYTF. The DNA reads TGCGCCAGCGTTCCATCGACAGGGACCTATGGCTACACCTTC.